The 32 T cell receptor beta chains presented below share a single source sample, sequenced in a study of monozygotic twins with inflammatory bowel disease. Reprocessing the 5' RACE reads, TCRdb reports a single entry for every CDR3 protein and omits DNA. This table holds around 450,000 distinct CDR3 sequences. The sequenced sample consisted of blood. The receptors originated from a human donor with ulcerative colitis or Crohn's disease, or a healthy co-twin of an affected twin (not recorded which).

The CDR3 protein is CAILRRSSGSYNEQFF. This chain connects TRBV10-3 to TRBJ2-1; TCRdb's D call of TRBD2 is untestable without DNA. Per the germline V gene, CDR1 is ENHRY and CDR2 is SYGVKD. The length of the CDR3 is 16 residues.

The chain employs TRBV18 and TRBJ1-1; lacking DNA, the TRBD1 call made by TCRdb goes unchecked. CDR1 is KGHSH and CDR2 is LQKENI in the germline V gene. The CDR3 runs to 16 residues. CDR3 region: CASSPDRDPMNTEAFF.

J is TRBJ2-6 and V is TRBV3-1. The CDR3 sequence is 17 residues long. Germline CDR1 reads LGHDT; CDR2 reads YNNKEL (reference sequence). CDR3 sequence reads: CASSHADRAMGANVLTF. Filled out from reference TRBV3-1 and TRBJ2-6, the complete variable domain reads DTAVSQTPKYLVTQMGNDKSIKCEQNLGHDTMYWYKQDSKKFLKIMFSYNNKELIINETVPNRFSPKSPDKAHLNLHINSLELGDSAVYFCASSHADRAMGANVLTFGAGSRLTVL.

The CDR3 spells CASSFSPGRPEAFF. V is TRBV5-1 and J is TRBJ1-1. In germline, CDR1 is SGHRS, CDR2 YFSETQ. This CDR3 region has 14 residues. The full variable domain, in which reference TRBV5-1 and TRBJ1-1 provide the parts outside the CDR3, is KAGVTQTPRYLIKTRGQQVTLSCSPISGHRSVSWYQQTPGQGLQFLFEYFSETQRNKGNFPGRFSGRQFSNSRSEMNVSTLELGDSALYLCASSFSPGRPEAFFGQGTRLTVV.

The V gene is TRBV20-1, the J gene TRBJ2-7; TCRdb's D gene call, TRBD1, goes unchecked for lack of DNA. Looked up from germline, CDR1 is DFQATT and CDR2 is SNEGSKA (reference sequence). This CDR3 is 14 amino acids long. Here the CDR3 reads CSAMDQPARGEQYF.

This rearrangement joins TRBV10-3 to TRBJ1-6; TCRdb proposes TRBD1, but this gene call is untestable without DNA. The CDR3 is made up of 13 amino acids. Germline CDR1 reads ENHRY; CDR2 reads SYGVKD. This CDR3 reads CAISGGGNSPLHF.

The V and J genes are TRBV24-1 and TRBJ2-2; the TCRdb D gene call, TRBD1, has no DNA to confirm it. From germline, CDR1 is KGHDR and CDR2 SFDVKD. CDR3 length equals 17 residues. The CDR3 reads CATSDSGPQGNTGELFF.

The chain carries TRBV21-1 and TRBJ2-1; TCRdb outputs TRBD2, but without DNA this stays unchecked. TRBV21-1 is deemed a pseudogene. The CDR3 runs to 15 residues. The CDR3 is CASSSASGENNEQFF.

The chain has TRBV7-8 and TRBJ1-6; as DNA is missing, the TRBD1 call by TCRdb cannot be tested. The CDR3 is 18 residues long. Germline V gene data show CDR1 as SGHVS and CDR2 as FQNEAQ. The CDR3 loop reads CASSLVSPRVGAHAPLHF. Variable domain in full (rest from reference TRBV7-8 and TRBJ1-6): GAGVSQSPRYKVAKRGQDVALRCDPISGHVSLFWYQQALGQGPEFLTYFQNEAQLDKSGLPSDRFFAERPEGSVSTLKIQRTQQEDSAVYLCASSLVSPRVGAHAPLHFGNGTRLTVT.

The chain is built from TRBV7-2 and TRBJ2-5; absent DNA, TCRdb's TRBD1 call cannot be checked. This CDR3 is built from 14 residues. From germline, CDR1 is SGHTA and CDR2 FQGNSA. The CDR3 is CASSTPGAAETQYF. The whole variable domain, remainder taken from reference TRBV7-2 and TRBJ2-5, is GAGVSQSPSNKVTEKGKDVELRCDPISGHTALYWYRQSLGQGLEFLIYFQGNSAPDKSGLPSDRFSAERTGGSVSTLTIQRTQQEDSAVYLCASSTPGAAETQYFGPGTRLLVL.

The V call is TRBV7-7, the J call TRBJ2-1; absent DNA, TCRdb's TRBD1 call cannot be checked. Per the germline V gene, CDR1 is SSHAT and CDR2 is FNYEAQ (reference sequence). The CDR3 consists of 13 residues. The CDR3 protein is CASSYGPGNEQFF.

This chain joins TRBV20-1 and TRBJ1-2; checking the TCRdb D call of TRBD1 is not possible without DNA. Germline CDR1 is DFQATT and CDR2 is SNEGSKA (reference sequence). The CDR3 length is 12 residues. The CDR3 protein is CSAMGQFYGYTF.

The chain is built from TRBV29-1 and TRBJ2-3; the D gene TCRdb calls, TRBD2, cannot be checked with no DNA. The CDR3 spans 13 residues. The V gene's germline CDR1 is SQVTM and CDR2 ANQGSEA. This CDR3 is CSAGLESTDTQYF.

This chain connects TRBV18 to TRBJ2-4. Germline V gene lookup returns CDR1 KGHSH and CDR2 LQKENI. This CDR3 is built from 13 residues. This CDR3 is CASSPPNGDIQYF. The entire variable domain, with the rest obtained from reference TRBV18 and TRBJ2-4, is as follows: NAGVMQNPRHLVRRRGQEARLRCSPMKGHSHVYWYRQLPEEGLKFMVYLQKENIIDESGMPKERFSAEFPKEGPSILRIQQVVRGDSAAYFCASSPPNGDIQYFGAGTRLSVL.

The chain links TRBV6-5 to TRBJ1-3; TCRdb outputs TRBD1, but without DNA this stays unchecked. The CDR3 contains 17 residues. Looked up from germline, CDR1 is MNHEY and CDR2 is SVGAGI. The CDR3 loop reads CASSYPESRGSGNTIYF.

The V call is TRBV7-9, the J call TRBJ1-5; lacking DNA, the TRBD1 call made by TCRdb goes unchecked. There are 15 residues in the CDR3. From germline, CDR1 is SEHNR and CDR2 FQNEAQ (reference sequence). CDR3 amino acids: CASSSTGEINQPQHF.

J is TRBJ2-7 and V is TRBV6-1; TCRdb designates TRBD2, a call that cannot be tested without DNA. This CDR3 comprises 16 residues. Germline CDR1 MNHNS, CDR2 SASEGT. Here the CDR3 reads CASSTPLAGGPNEQYF.

The J gene is TRBJ2-4, the V gene TRBV12-3 or TRBV12-4; TCRdb proposes TRBD1, but this gene call is untestable without DNA. The CDR3 totals 16 residues. CDR3 in amino acids: CASSSPGGLAKNIQYF.

The chain couples TRBV7-9 to TRBJ1-1. Germline lookup yields CDR1 SEHNR and CDR2 FQNEAQ (reference sequence). The CDR3 sequence is 16 residues long. The chain's CDR3 is CASSLVMGWGNTEAFF.

The V and J genes are TRBV7-3 and TRBJ2-1; as DNA is missing, the TRBD1 call by TCRdb cannot be tested. Germline CDR1 SGHTA, CDR2 FQGTGA. The CDR3 has 12 amino acids. The CDR3 region is CASSFPEGEQFF.

The chain joins TRBV19 to TRBJ1-5; there is no DNA to check the TCRdb D call of TRBD1. Germline lookup yields CDR1 LNHDA and CDR2 SQIVND (reference sequence). The CDR3 covers 16 residues. CDR3 sequence: CASSIGGQVNNQPQHF.

This chain links TRBV3-1 with TRBJ2-5; there is no DNA to check the TCRdb D call of TRBD2. Germline CDR1 is LGHDT and CDR2 is YNNKEL (reference sequence). This CDR3 has 14 amino acids. CDR3 protein: CASSQSADQETQYF.

V and J are TRBV6-2 or TRBV6-3 and TRBJ2-7; as DNA is missing, the TRBD1 call by TCRdb cannot be tested. This CDR3 contains 13 residues. The germline V gene encodes CDR1 MNHEY and CDR2 SVGEGT. The CDR3 spells CASHYDGGYEQYF.

This CDR3 is CASPRRGTGGEQYF. V and J are TRBV27 and TRBJ2-7; TCRdb's D call of TRBD1 is untestable without DNA. Germline assignment: CDR1 MNHEY and CDR2 SMNVEV (reference sequence). CDR3 length: 14 residues.

The chain uses TRBV7-9 and TRBJ2-5. The CDR3 totals 13 residues. The germline gives CDR1 SEHNR, CDR2 FQNEAQ (reference sequence). Here the CDR3 reads CASSLAAVETQYF.

CDR3 region: CASSFQSGPYEQYF. The rearrangement joins TRBV27 to TRBJ2-7; absent DNA, TCRdb's TRBD2 call cannot be checked. Germline CDR1 reads MNHEY; CDR2 reads SMNVEV (reference sequence). The CDR3 totals 14 residues.

This chain links TRBV10-3 with TRBJ1-4; the D call from TCRdb, TRBD1, cannot be confirmed without DNA. Looked up from germline, CDR1 is ENHRY and CDR2 is SYGVKD. CDR3 size: 14 residues. CDR3 amino acids: CAISARGANEKLFF.

V gene TRBV28 combines with J gene TRBJ1-4; TCRdb reports TRBD1, a call that lacks DNA to check it against. Germline loops: CDR1 MDHEN, CDR2 SYDVKM. The CDR3 is 20 residues long. This chain's CDR3 is CASSLSPNRDRGRTNEKLFF.

V is TRBV10-3 and J is TRBJ1-5; TCRdb gives TRBD1 as the D gene, but with no DNA this cannot be confirmed. The CDR3 is made up of 13 amino acids. Germline V gene sequence: CDR1 ENHRY, CDR2 SYGVKD. The CDR3 protein is CAIRTGGNQPQHF.

V and J are TRBV3-1 and TRBJ1-3. The CDR3 is 15 amino acids. Germline CDR1 is LGHDT and CDR2 is YNNKEL (reference sequence). CDR3 protein: CASSFWTGSGNTIYF.

The V gene is TRBV15, the J gene TRBJ1-1; the D gene TCRdb calls, TRBD1, cannot be checked with no DNA. Germline assignment: CDR1 LNHNV and CDR2 YYDKDF (reference sequence). CDR3 length: 13 amino acids. The CDR3 sequence is CATSSGMNTEAFF.

The V gene is TRBV7-8, the J gene TRBJ1-1; checking the TCRdb D call of TRBD1 is not possible without DNA. Germline V gene lookup returns CDR1 SGHVS and CDR2 FQNEAQ. CDR3 length equals 15 residues. CDR3 in amino acids: CASSLVGRGNTEAFF.